A selection of T cell receptor beta chains follows, all from one sample in a study of blood T cell repertoires in COVID-19. TCRdb's copy holds only in-frame clones and misses some; the assay was immunoSEQ multiplex PCR. This table holds 270,000 or so clones, around nine tenths found once. Sequencing input: peripheral blood. The receptors here all came from a man aged 35-49 years with active or convalescent COVID-19. Both conserved end residues are part of each CDR3. Fields, in order: clone size, D gene, V gene, J gene, CDR3 DNA, CDR3 protein. A D gene is named only where the DNA matches it firmly. Clone size, where shown, is once, few, many, or a class for clones that have expanded.

NA	TRBD1	TRBV29-1	TRBJ2-3	TGCAGCGTTGGGTTCGGATCGGACAGGGGAAAAGATACGCAGTATTTT	CSVGFGSDRGKDTQYF
NA	NA	TRBV3-1/TRBV3-2	TRBJ1-3	TGTGCCAGCAGCCAATCCGGGTCTGGAAACACCATATATTTT	CASSQSGSGNTIYF
NA	NA	TRBV25-1	TRBJ2-3	TGTGCCAGTGAGAAAGGGGGAATTCGAGGCACAGATACGCAGTATTTT	CASEKGGIRGTDTQYF
NA	TRBD2	TRBV7-9	TRBJ2-7	TGTGCCAGCAGCCCGGGGGGATACTACGAGCAGTACTTC	CASSPGGYYEQYF
NA	NA	TRBV10-3	TRBJ2-7	TGTGCCATCAGTGTCCCTGACAGAAGTGAGCAGTACTTC	CAISVPDRSEQYF
NA	NA	TRBV6-2/TRBV6-3	TRBJ2-7	TGTGCCAGCAGCCCTAGTAGGGGCACCTTTAGCTCCTACGAGCAGTACTTC	CASSPSRGTFSSYEQYF
NA	NA	TRBV7-3	TRBJ2-3	TGTGCCAGCAGTCAACACCCACAGCCTATAGGTTACGATACGCAGTATTTT	CASSQHPQPIGYDTQYF
NA	NA	TRBV30	TRBJ1-5	TGTGCCTGGAGTGAGGGGTCACGAAGCAATCAGCCCCAGCATTTT	CAWSEGSRSNQPQHF
NA	NA	TRBV6-5	TRBJ2-1	TGTGCCAGCAGTTACTCGACTGAGGGGGTTGAGCAGTTCTTC	CASSYSTEGVEQFF
NA	TRBD1	TRBV24-1	TRBJ2-3	TGTGCCACCAGAAACAGCAGGGGGCCAGATACGCAGTATTTT	CATRNSRGPDTQYF
NA	NA	TRBV24-1	TRBJ2-2	TGTGCCACCAGTGACCCACAGGACATTGTCGGGGAGCTGTTTTTT	CATSDPQDIVGELFF
NA	NA	TRBV12-3/TRBV12-4	TRBJ1-3	TGTGCCAGCAGTCTTTATACAGGAAACACCATATATTTT	CASSLYTGNTIYF
NA	NA	TRBV13	TRBJ2-2	TGTGCCAGCAGCTCCCACTGGGTAGCGGCCACGGGCGGGGAGCTGTTTTTT	CASSSHWVAATGGELFF
NA	NA	TRBV19	TRBJ1-1	TGTGCCAGTATTCCAGGGGTGGAGCGCACTGAAGCTTTCTTT	CASIPGVERTEAFF
few	NA	TRBV28	TRBJ2-3	TGTGCCAGCAGTAGAACGGCGGGGTGGGCAGATACGCAGTATTTT	CASSRTAGWADTQYF
NA	TRBD2	TRBV5-5	TRBJ2-5	TGTGCCAGCAGCACGACTCTAGCGGGAGAGACCCAGTACTTC	CASSTTLAGETQYF
few	NA	TRBV28	TRBJ1-6	TGTGCCAGCAGTTTAGGGTCAAGACAATCACCCCTCCACTTT	CASSLGSRQSPLHF
NA	NA	TRBV2	TRBJ2-5	TGTGCCAGCAAATCCGTAGAGACCCAGTACTTC	CASKSVETQYF
NA	NA	TRBV5-1	TRBJ2-2	TGCGCCAGCAGCGCAGGGTGGAACACCGGGGAGCTGTTTTTT	CASSAGWNTGELFF
once	TRBD1	TRBV28	TRBJ1-5	TGTGCCAGCGGAGGGACAGTTAGCAATCAGCCCCAGCATTTT	CASGGTVSNQPQHF
NA	NA	TRBV9	TRBJ2-6	TGTGCCAGCAGCGTAGATCCCGGGGTCTCTGGGGCCAACGTCCTGACTTTC	CASSVDPGVSGANVLTF
NA	TRBD1	TRBV7-9	TRBJ1-2	TGTGCCAGCAGCGTCAGGGGGCAGGAGTGGGATGGCTACACCTTC	CASSVRGQEWDGYTF
once	NA	TRBV6-5	TRBJ1-4	TGTGCCAGCTCACGGTCCCAGGGGACTAATGAAAAACTGTTTTTT	CASSRSQGTNEKLFF
NA	NA	TRBV6-5	TRBJ1-1	TGTGCCAGCAGACAGAGGGTGAACACTGAAGCTTTCTTT	CASRQRVNTEAFF
NA	NA	TRBV11-2	TRBJ1-6	TGTGCCAGCAGCTTTGGTGGCAGAAATTCACCCCTCCACTTT	CASSFGGRNSPLHF
NA	NA	TRBV7-7	TRBJ2-6	TGTGCCAGCAGCCCAGGGATCTCTGGGGCCAACGTCCTGACTTTC	CASSPGISGANVLTF
NA	NA	TRBV9	TRBJ2-7	TGTGCCAGCAGCCCGACCATCAGGAACAACGAGCAGTACTTC	CASSPTIRNNEQYF
NA	TRBD1	TRBV11-3	TRBJ1-2	TGTGCCAGCAGCGATGCCGGGACAGGGGGCATCTATGGCTACACCTTC	CASSDAGTGGIYGYTF
NA	NA	TRBV12-3/TRBV12-4	TRBJ2-2	TGTGCCAGCAGATTCGCGAACACCGGGGAGCTGTTTTTT	CASRFANTGELFF
NA	NA	TRBV11-2	TRBJ2-7	TGTGCCAGCAGCTTAGGCAGGGGATCCTACGAGCAGTACTTC	CASSLGRGSYEQYF
few	NA	TRBV9	TRBJ1-2	TGTGCCAGCAGCGTAGGACAGTATGGCTACACCTTC	CASSVGQYGYTF
NA	NA	TRBV27	TRBJ1-5	TGTGCCAGCAGTTCGGGAGGACATAGCAATCAGCCCCAGCATTTT	CASSSGGHSNQPQHF
NA	TRBD2	TRBV30	TRBJ2-2	TGTGCCTGGAGTGGAGCGGGAGTTCAGCGGGGAGCTGTTTTT	CAWSGAGVQRGAVF
NA	NA	TRBV6-5	TRBJ1-1	TGTGCCAGCAGACAGGGAAAAACTGAAGCTTTCTTT	CASRQGKTEAFF